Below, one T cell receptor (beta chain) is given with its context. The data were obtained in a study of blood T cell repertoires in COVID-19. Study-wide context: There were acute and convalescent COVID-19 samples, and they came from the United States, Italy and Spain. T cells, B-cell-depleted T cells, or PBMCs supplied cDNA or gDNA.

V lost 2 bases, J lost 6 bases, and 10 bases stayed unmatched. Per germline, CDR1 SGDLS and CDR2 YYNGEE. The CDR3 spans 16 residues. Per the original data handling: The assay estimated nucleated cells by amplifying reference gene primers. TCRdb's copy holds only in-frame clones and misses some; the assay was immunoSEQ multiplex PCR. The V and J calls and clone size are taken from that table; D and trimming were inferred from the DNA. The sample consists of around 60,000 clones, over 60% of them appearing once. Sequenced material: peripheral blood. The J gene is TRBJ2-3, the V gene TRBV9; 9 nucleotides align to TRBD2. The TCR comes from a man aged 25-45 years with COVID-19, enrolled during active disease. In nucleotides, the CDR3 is TGTGCCAGCAGCGTTAGCGGGGGCCGATTCGGGGATACGCAGTATTTT. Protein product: CASSVSGGRFGDTQYF.